This entry lists 3 T cell receptor beta chains sequenced from one sample in a study of cytomegalovirus exposure and HLA in healthy donors. PCR primers comprised 60 Vbeta and 13 Jbeta primers. The table came from immunoSEQ multiplex PCR; TCRdb's copy has only in-frame clones and leaves some out. The sample yields about 180,000 clones, roughly four fifths seen once. Input material: PBMCs. Receptors originate from a man younger than 35 in good health and CMV-seronegative.

The genes are TRBV7-9 and TRBJ2-5, with unresolved D. V was shortened by 5 bases and J by 3 bases, with 10 bases between the two germline ends. Per germline, CDR1 SEHNR and CDR2 FQNEAQ (reference sequence). The CDR3 length is 13 residues. DNA for the CDR3: TGTGCCAGCAGCCCCTCCCCCGAAGAGACCCAGTACTTC. This encodes CASSPSPEETQYF.

The CDR3 is CSVTTDSGGTQYF. The CDR3 nucleotides are TGCAGCGTGACCACAGATTCCGGGGGGACCCAGTACTTC. The genes are TRBV29-1 and TRBJ2-5; the D gene is possibly TRBD2 (6 bases). Per the germline V gene, CDR1 is SQVTM and CDR2 is ANQGSEA. The V end lost 6 bases, the J end lost 7 bases, and 18 bases lay between the germline ends. This CDR3 has 13 amino acids.

The genes are TRBV10-3 and TRBJ2-7; 10 bases agree with TRBD1. This CDR3 spans 14 amino acids. Germline V gene data show CDR1 as ENHRY and CDR2 as SYGVKD. With V trimmed by 10 bases and J by 5 bases, 11 bases remained unmatched. CDR3 amino acids: CATRAGTGENEQYF. The DNA of the CDR3 is TGTGCCACCAGGGCCGGGACAGGGGAGAACGAGCAGTACTTC.